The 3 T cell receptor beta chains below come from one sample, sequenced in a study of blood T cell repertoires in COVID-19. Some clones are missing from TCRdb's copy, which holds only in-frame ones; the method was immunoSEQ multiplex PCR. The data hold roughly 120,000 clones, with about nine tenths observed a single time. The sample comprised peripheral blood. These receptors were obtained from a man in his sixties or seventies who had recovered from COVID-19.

The CDR3 DNA reads TGTGCCAGCAGCTTCGGCAGGGTGGATGGCTACACCTTC. This sequence encodes CASSFGRVDGYTF. The chain employs TRBV7-9 and TRBJ1-2, with D possibly TRBD1 on 5 matching bases. In germline, CDR1 is SEHNR, CDR2 FQNEAQ (reference sequence). The ends were cut back, 3 bases at V and 6 bases at J, with 11 bases in the middle. The CDR3 runs to 13 residues.

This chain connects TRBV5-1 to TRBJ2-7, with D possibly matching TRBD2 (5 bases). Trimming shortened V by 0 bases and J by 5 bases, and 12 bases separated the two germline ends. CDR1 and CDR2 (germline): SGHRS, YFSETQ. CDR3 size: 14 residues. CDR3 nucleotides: TGCGCCAGCAGCTTGGCGGGGTTGTGGGACGAGCAGTACTTC. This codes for CASSLAGLWDEQYF. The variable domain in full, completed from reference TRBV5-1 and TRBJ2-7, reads KAGVTQTPRYLIKTRGQQVTLSCSPISGHRSVSWYQQTPGQGLQFLFEYFSETQRNKGNFPGRFSGRQFSNSRSEMNVSTLELGDSALYLCASSLAGLWDEQYFGPGTRLTVT.

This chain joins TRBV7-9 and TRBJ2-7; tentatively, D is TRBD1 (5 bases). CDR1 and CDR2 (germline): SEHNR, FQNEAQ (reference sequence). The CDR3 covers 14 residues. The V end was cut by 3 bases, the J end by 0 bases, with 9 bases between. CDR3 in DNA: TGTGCCAGCAGCTTGGGGCAGAGCTCCTACGAGCAGTACTTC. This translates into CASSLGQSSYEQYF.